The clone carrying this T cell receptor (beta chain) was picked up many times. Its antigen is not identified. The junction shows a germline mismatch at one end, possibly a read error. The sample is drawn from a study of T cell repertoires in cytomegalovirus infection. Study-wide background: Carrying CMV and the relevant HLA type showed in public TCR beta signatures.

TCRdb re-called the reads with MiXCR, one entry per CDR3 protein. The sample lists some 390,000 distinct CDR3 sequences, less than 20% occurring once. The CDR3 is made up of 12 amino acids. Germline-derived CDR1 and CDR2 are SEHNR and FQNEAQ (reference sequence). Study observations and caveats: Clonotype analysis showed dominance of the ex vivo response by HLA-C-restricted CMV-specific TCR beta clonotypes.

The specimen was PBMCs. The chain uses TRBV7-9 and TRBJ2-7; 8 bases fit TRBD2. The receptor's source is a human donor in good health (CMV status not recorded). Some clones in this sample may be carry-over from other donors' samples. In DNA, the CDR3 is TGTGCCACCAGCGGGAGCTCCTACGAGCAGTACTTC. The encoded protein is CATSGSSYEQYF.